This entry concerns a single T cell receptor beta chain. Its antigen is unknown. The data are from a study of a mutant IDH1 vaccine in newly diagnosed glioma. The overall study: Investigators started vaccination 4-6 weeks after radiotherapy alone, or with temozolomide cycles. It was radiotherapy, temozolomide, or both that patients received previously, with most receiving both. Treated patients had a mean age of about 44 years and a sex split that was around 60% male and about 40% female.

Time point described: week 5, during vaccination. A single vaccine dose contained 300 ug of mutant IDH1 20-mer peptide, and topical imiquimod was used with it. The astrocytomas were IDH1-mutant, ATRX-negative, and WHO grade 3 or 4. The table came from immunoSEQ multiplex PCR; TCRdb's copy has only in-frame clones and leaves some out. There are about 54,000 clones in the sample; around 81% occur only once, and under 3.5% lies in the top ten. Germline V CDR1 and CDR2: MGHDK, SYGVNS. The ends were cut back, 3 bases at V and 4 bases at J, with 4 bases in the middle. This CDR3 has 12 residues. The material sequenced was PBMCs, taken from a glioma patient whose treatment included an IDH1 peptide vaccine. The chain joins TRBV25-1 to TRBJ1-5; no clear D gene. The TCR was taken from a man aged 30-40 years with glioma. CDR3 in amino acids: CASSDRNQPQHF. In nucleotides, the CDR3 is TGTGCCAGCAGTGACAGAAATCAGCCCCAGCATTTT.